This T cell receptor beta chain is from a study of OX40 agonist ivuxolimab in advanced cancers. General study results and limits: There were, on average, more expanded clones in CD8+ T cells than in CD4+.

Notes on this clone: Its target is unknown.

With autoimmune disease history or systemic immunosuppression, patients were excluded. The table came from immunoSEQ multiplex PCR; TCRdb's copy has only in-frame clones and leaves some out. The sample lists about 58,000 clones, more than 70% occurring once. This CDR3 spans 13 amino acids. V was trimmed by 0 bases and J by 4 bases, leaving 7 bases between them. Germline-derived CDR1 and CDR2 are SGHRS and YFSETQ. This receptor was taken from an adult with an advanced solid tumor such as melanoma, head and neck, liver or kidney cancer. The source was CD4+ or CD8+ T cells sorted from blood, collected in a trial of the OX40 agonist ivuxolimab. This chain links TRBV5-1 with TRBJ1-2; no firm D call. CDR3 nucleotide sequence: TGCGCCAGCAGCTTGGATGGGTTCTATGGCTACACCTTC. Its protein product is CASSLDGFYGYTF.